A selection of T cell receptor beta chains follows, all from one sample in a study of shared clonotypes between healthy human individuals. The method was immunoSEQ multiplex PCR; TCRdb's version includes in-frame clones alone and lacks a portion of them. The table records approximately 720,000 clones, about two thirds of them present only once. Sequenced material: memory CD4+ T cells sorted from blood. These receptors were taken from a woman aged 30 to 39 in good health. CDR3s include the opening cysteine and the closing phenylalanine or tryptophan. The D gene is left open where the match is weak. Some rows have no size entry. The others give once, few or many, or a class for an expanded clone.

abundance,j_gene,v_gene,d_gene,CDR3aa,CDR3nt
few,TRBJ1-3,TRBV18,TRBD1,CASSPDTGAGNTIYF,TGTGCCAGCTCACCCGACACAGGGGCTGGAAACACCATATATTTT
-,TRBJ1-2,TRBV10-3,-,CAISENPPGLNYGYTF,TGTGCCATCAGTGAGAATCCCCCAGGGTTAAACTATGGCTACACCTTC
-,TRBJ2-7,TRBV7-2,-,CASSIQRDSYEQYF,TGTGCCAGCAGCATCCAACGGGACTCCTACGAGCAGTACTTC
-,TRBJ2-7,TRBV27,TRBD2,CASSRLAGSAYEQYF,TGTGCCAGCAGCAGACTAGCGGGGAGCGCCTACGAGCAGTACTTC
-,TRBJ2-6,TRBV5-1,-,CASAEGSGANVLTF,TGCGCCAGCGCGGAGGGCTCTGGGGCCAACGTCCTGACTTTC
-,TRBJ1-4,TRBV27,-,CASTQYKGPRFQLKNEKLFF,TGTGCCAGCACCCAATATAAAGGGCCACGGTTTCAATTGAAGAATGAAAAACTGTTTTTT
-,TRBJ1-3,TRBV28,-,CASSGNTIYF,TGTGCCAGTTCAGGAAACACCATATATTTT
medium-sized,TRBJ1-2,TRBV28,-,CASTSGPLSNYGYTF,TGTGCCAGCACCTCGGGACCGCTGAGTAACTATGGCTACACCTTC
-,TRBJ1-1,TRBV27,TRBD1,CASSFRFDPGQGYTEAFF,TGTGCCAGCAGTTTCAGATTTGATCCGGGACAGGGGTACACTGAAGCTTTCTTT
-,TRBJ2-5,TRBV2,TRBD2,CASRRTTSGQETQYF,TGTGCCAGCAGGAGAACGACTAGCGGGCAAGAGACCCAGTACTTC
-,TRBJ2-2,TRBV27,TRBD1,CASSLFGTGLTSNTGELFF,TGTGCCAGCAGTTTGTTTGGGACAGGTTTAACATCGAACACCGGGGAGCTGTTTTTT
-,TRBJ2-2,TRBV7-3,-,CASSSRSTSGELFF,TGTGCCAGCAGCTCCCGTTCCACTAGCGGGGAGCTGTTTTTT
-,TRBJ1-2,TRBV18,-,CASSLLETAKPNIYGYTF,TGTGCCAGCTCACTATTGGAAACAGCGAAACCGAACATTTACGGCTACACCTTC
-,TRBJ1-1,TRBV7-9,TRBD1,CASSPGTGRNTEAFF,TGTGCCAGCAGCCCTGGGACAGGGAGGAACACTGAAGCTTTCTTT
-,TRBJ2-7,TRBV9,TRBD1,CAARGDRKLYEQYF,TGTGCCGCTCGAGGGGACAGAAAACTTTACGAGCAGTACTTC
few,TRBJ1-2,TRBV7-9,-,CASSPSWGLNYGYTF,TGTGCCAGCAGCCCCAGCTGGGGGCTTAACTATGGCTACACCTTC
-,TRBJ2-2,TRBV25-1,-,CASSAVGGRELFF,TGTGCCAGCAGTGCCGTCGGGGGCCGGGAGCTGTTTTTT
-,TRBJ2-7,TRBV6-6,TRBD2,CASSYSVGAGGVQQYF,TGTGCCAGCAGTTACTCGGTCGGAGCGGGGGGGGTCCAGCAGTACTTC
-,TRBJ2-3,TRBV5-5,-,CASSLIPVAVGSVSTDTQYF,TGTGCCAGCAGCTTGATCCCCGTAGCGGTAGGGAGTGTTAGCACAGATACGCAGTATTTT
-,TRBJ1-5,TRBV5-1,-,CASSPDRYQPQHF,TGCGCCAGCAGCCCAGACAGATATCAGCCCCAGCATTTT
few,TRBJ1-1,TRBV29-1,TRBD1,CSVEKGARGTEAFF,TGCAGCGTTGAAAAGGGGGCTAGAGGCACTGAAGCTTTCTTT
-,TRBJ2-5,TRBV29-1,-,CSVEAAGRTQYF,TGCAGCGTTGAAGCGGCAGGACGGACCCAGTACTTC
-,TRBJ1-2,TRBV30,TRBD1,CAWSGRTGRANYGYTF,TGTGCCTGGAGTGGAAGGACAGGCCGAGCTAACTATGGCTACACCTTC
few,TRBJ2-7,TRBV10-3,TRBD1,CAIQTGSSYEQYF,TGTGCCATTCAGACAGGGAGCTCCTACGAGCAGTACTTC
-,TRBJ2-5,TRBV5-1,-,CASSSGSPGETQYF,TGCGCCAGCAGTTCGGGGTCCCCGGGCGAGACCCAGTACTTC
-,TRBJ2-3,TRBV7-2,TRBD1,CASSWVGTGYTDTQYF,TGTGCCAGCAGCTGGGTCGGGACAGGGTACACAGATACGCAGTATTTT
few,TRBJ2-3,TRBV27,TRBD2,CASNRAGSDTQYF,TGTGCCAGCAATCGAGCGGGGTCAGATACGCAGTATTTT
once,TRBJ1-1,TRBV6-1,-,CASRGRQNTEAFF,TGTGCCAGCCGCGGCAGACAAAACACTGAAGCTTTCTTT
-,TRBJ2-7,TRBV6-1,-,CASSDWGRRSNGLEQYF,TGTGCCAGCAGTGATTGGGGAAGACGGTCCAATGGGTTGGAGCAGTACTTC
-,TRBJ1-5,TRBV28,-,CASSPLVGGGQPQHF,TGTGCCAGCAGTCCTCTAGTAGGGGGGGGGCAGCCCCAGCATTTT
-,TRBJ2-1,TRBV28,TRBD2,CASSSLGLAGVNEQFF,TGTGCCAGCAGTTCCCTAGGACTAGCGGGAGTTAATGAGCAGTTCTTC
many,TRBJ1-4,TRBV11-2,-,CASSLEFRGWEKLFF,TGTGCCAGCAGCTTAGAGTTCAGGGGTTGGGAAAAACTGTTTTTT
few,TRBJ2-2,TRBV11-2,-,CASSLMAGSGRTGELFF,TGTGCCAGCAGCTTAATGGCCGGGAGCGGAAGGACCGGGGAGCTGTTTTTT
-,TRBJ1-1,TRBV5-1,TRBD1,CASSFQQGDTEAFF,TGCGCCAGCAGCTTCCAACAGGGGGACACTGAAGCTTTCTTT
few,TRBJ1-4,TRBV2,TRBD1,CASNPGQGAGFEKLFF,TGTGCCAGCAACCCGGGACAGGGAGCTGGCTTTGAAAAACTGTTTTTT
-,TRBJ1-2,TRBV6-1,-,CASSATGTNYGYTF,TGTGCCAGCAGCGCTACAGGGACTAACTATGGCTACACCTTC
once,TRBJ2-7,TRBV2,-,CASSGRAGEQYF,TGTGCCAGCAGTGGCAGGGCGGGTGAGCAGTACTTC
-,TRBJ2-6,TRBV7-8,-,CASSLAESGANVLTF,TGTGCCAGCAGCTTGGCGGAGTCTGGGGCCAACGTCCTGACTTTC